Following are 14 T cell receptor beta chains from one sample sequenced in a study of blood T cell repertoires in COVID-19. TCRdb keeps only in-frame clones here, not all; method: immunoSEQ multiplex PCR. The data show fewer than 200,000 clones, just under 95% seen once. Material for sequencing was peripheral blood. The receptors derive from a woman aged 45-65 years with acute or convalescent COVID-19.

The CDR3 loop is CASSTVWGSGSPLHF. CDR3 in DNA: TGTGCCAGTAGTACGGTGTGGGGAAGCGGTTCACCCCTCCACTTT. The genes are TRBV19 and TRBJ1-6, with D unresolved. Per germline, CDR1 LNHDA and CDR2 SQIVND (reference sequence). The CDR3 covers 15 residues. V was shortened by 4 bases and J by 9 bases, with 16 bases between the two germline ends.

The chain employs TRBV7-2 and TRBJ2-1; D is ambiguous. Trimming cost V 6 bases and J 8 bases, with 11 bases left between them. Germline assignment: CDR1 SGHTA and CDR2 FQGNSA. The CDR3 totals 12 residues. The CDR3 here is CASSRSLDEQFF. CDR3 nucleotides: TGTGCCAGCAGTCGCAGTTTGGATGAGCAGTTCTTC.

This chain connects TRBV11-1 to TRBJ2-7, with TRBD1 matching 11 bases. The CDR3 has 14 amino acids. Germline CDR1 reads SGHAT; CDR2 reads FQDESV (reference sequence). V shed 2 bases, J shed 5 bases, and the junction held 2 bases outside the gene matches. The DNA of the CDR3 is TGTGCCAGCAGCTTACCGGGACAGGGGGACGAGCAGTACTTC. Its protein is CASSLPGQGDEQYF.

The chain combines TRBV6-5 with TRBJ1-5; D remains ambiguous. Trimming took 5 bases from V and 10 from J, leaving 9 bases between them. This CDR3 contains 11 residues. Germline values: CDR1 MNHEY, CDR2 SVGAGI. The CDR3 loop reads CASSTSGPQHF. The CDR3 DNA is TGTGCCAGCAGTACGTCCGGTCCCCAGCATTTT.

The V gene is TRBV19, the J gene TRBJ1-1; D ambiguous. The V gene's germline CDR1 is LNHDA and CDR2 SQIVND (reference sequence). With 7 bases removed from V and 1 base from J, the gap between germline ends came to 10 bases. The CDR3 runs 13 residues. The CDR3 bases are TGTGCCAGTACCGTAGGAGGGAACACTGAAGCTTTCTTT. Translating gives CASTVGGNTEAFF.

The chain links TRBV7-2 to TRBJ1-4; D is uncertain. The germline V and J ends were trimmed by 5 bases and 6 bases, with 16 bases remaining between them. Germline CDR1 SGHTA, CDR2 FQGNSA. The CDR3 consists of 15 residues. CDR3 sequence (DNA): TGTGCCAGCAGCCACCGGGCCCAAGCGGATGAAAAACTGTTTTTT. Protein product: CASSHRAQADEKLFF. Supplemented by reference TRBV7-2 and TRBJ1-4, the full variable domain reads GAGVSQSPSNKVTEKGKDVELRCDPISGHTALYWYRQSLGQGLEFLIYFQGNSAPDKSGLPSDRFSAERTGGSVSTLTIQRTQQEDSAVYLCASSHRAQADEKLFFGSGTQLSVL.

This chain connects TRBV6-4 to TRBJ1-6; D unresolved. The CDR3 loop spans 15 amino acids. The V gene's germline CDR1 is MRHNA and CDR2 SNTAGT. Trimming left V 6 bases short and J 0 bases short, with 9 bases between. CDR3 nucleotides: TGTGCCAGCAGAAGAGAGAGCTCCTATAATTCACCCCTCCACTTT. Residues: CASRRESSYNSPLHF.

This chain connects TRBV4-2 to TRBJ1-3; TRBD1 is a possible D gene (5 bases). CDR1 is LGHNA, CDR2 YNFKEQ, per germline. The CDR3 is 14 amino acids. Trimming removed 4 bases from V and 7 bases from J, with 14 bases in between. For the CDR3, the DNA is TGTGCCAGCAGCCCAGTGGGGGGAGGGAACACCATATATTTT. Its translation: CASSPVGGGNTIYF.

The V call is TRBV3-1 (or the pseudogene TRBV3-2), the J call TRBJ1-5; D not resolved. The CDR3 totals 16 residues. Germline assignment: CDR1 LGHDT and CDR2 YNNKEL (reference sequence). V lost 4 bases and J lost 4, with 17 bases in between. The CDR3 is CASSPAPGMRNQPQHF. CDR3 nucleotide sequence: TGTGCCAGCAGCCCCGCTCCGGGGATGCGAAATCAGCCCCAGCATTTT.

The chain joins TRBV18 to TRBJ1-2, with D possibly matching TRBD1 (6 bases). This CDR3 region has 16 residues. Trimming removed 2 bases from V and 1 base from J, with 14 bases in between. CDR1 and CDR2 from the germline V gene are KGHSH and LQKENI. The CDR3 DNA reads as TGTGCCAGCTCACCAACGTCAGGACAGCATAACTATGGCTACACCTTC. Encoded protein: CASSPTSGQHNYGYTF.

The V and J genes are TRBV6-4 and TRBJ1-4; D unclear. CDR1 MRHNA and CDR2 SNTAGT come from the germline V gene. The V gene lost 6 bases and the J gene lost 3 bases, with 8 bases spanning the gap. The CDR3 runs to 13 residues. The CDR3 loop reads CASSREANEKLFF. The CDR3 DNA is TGTGCCAGCAGCCGGGAGGCTAATGAAAAACTGTTTTTT.

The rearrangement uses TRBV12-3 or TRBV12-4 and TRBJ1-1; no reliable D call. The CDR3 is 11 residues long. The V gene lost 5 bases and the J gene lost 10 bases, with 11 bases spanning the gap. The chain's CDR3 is CASSRSFGAFF. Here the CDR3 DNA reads TGTGCCAGCAGTCGTAGCTTCGGAGCTTTCTTT.

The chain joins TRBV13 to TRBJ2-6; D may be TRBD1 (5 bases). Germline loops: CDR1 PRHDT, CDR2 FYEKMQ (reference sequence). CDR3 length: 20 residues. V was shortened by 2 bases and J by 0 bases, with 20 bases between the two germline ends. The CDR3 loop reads CASSLQAGKIPTSGANVLTF. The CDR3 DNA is TGTGCCAGCAGCTTACAGGCAGGGAAAATCCCCACCTCTGGGGCCAACGTCCTGACTTTC.

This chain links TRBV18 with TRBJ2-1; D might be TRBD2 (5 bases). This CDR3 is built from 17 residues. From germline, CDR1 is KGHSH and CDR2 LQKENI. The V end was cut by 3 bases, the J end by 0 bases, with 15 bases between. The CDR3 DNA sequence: TGTGCCAGCTCACCCCGGACTCCCTTAAACTCCTACAATGAGCAGTTCTTC. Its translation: CASSPRTPLNSYNEQFF.